The rows below give T cell receptor beta chains drawn from one sample of a study of vaccination and CD4 T cells after COVID-19. In TCRdb, the PCR reads were re-called with MiXCR into one record per CDR3 protein. Among fewer than 15,000 distinct CDR3 sequences, roughly 46% were seen once, and the ten largest hold roughly 8%. No antigen has been identified for these receptors. The material was CD4+ T cells from blood, cultured in vitro, obtained after SARS-CoV-2 vaccination. Receptors were obtained from a human donor who had recovered from COVID-19. CDR3s include the opening cysteine and the closing phenylalanine or tryptophan. Fields, in order: V gene, D gene, clone size, J gene, CDR3 DNA, CDR3 protein. D genes are given only for firm matches. Some rows mark clone size as missing; the rest say once, few, many or name a class of expanded clone.

v_call: TRBV27
d_call: TRBD1
clone_size: .
j_call: TRBJ1-6
cdr3_nt: TGTGCCAGCACTCTAAGGAGGACAGGGCCTACTATTAATTCACCCCTCCACTTT
cdr3_aa: CASTLRRTGPTINSPLHF

v_call: TRBV25-1
d_call: .
clone_size: .
j_call: TRBJ2-3
cdr3_nt: TGTGCCAGCAGACATAGCGCAGATACGCAGTATTTT
cdr3_aa: CASRHSADTQYF

v_call: TRBV20-1
d_call: TRBD2
clone_size: .
j_call: TRBJ2-5
cdr3_nt: TGCAGTGCCCCCGGGGGGGGGGGGGAGACCCAGTACTTC
cdr3_aa: CSAPGGGGETQYF

v_call: TRBV27
d_call: TRBD1
clone_size: few
j_call: TRBJ2-6
cdr3_nt: TGTGCCAGCGGGCAAGACAGGGCTGGGGCCAACGTCCTGACTTTC
cdr3_aa: CASGQDRAGANVLTF

v_call: TRBV19
d_call: TRBD2
clone_size: .
j_call: TRBJ2-7
cdr3_nt: TGTGCCAGTAGTACCGGACTAGCGGAGTACTACGAGCAGTACTTC
cdr3_aa: CASSTGLAEYYEQYF

v_call: TRBV10-3
d_call: .
clone_size: few
j_call: TRBJ2-2
cdr3_nt: TGTGCCATCAGGGAGTTCGACACCGGGGAGCTGTTTTTT
cdr3_aa: CAIREFDTGELFF

v_call: TRBV19
d_call: .
clone_size: .
j_call: TRBJ1-5
cdr3_nt: TGTGCCAGTAGCAGCAGGGTGACTCAGCCCCAGCATTTT
cdr3_aa: CASSSRVTQPQHF

v_call: TRBV5-1
d_call: TRBD1
clone_size: once
j_call: TRBJ2-7
cdr3_nt: TGCGCCAGCAGCCCGATTTACAGGGGCGACGAGCAGTACTTC
cdr3_aa: CASSPIYRGDEQYF

v_call: TRBV20-1
d_call: TRBD1
clone_size: few
j_call: TRBJ2-7
cdr3_nt: TGCAGTGCTGGACAGGGGTCCTACGAGCAGTACTTC
cdr3_aa: CSAGQGSYEQYF

v_call: TRBV7-9
d_call: TRBD1
clone_size: .
j_call: TRBJ2-2
cdr3_nt: TGTGCCAGCAGCCTCCTACCGGGACAGGGGGGCACCGGGGAGCTGTTTTTT
cdr3_aa: CASSLLPGQGGTGELFF

v_call: TRBV28
d_call: TRBD2
clone_size: .
j_call: TRBJ2-3
cdr3_nt: TGTGCCAGCAAAAAGCGGGAGTCAGATACGCAGTATTTT
cdr3_aa: CASKKRESDTQYF

v_call: TRBV30
d_call: TRBD1
clone_size: .
j_call: TRBJ1-2
cdr3_nt: TGTGCCTGGAGTTCCGGGACAGCTAACTATGGCTACACCTTC
cdr3_aa: CAWSSGTANYGYTF

v_call: TRBV20-1
d_call: TRBD1
clone_size: .
j_call: TRBJ2-3
cdr3_nt: TGCAGTGCCAGGGACAGTTCCACAGATACGCAGTATTTT
cdr3_aa: CSARDSSTDTQYF

v_call: TRBV20-1
d_call: TRBD2
clone_size: once
j_call: TRBJ2-7
cdr3_nt: TGCAGTGCTAGTTTGAGCGGGAGGTCTTACGAGCAGTACTTC
cdr3_aa: CSASLSGRSYEQYF

v_call: TRBV20-1
d_call: TRBD2
clone_size: .
j_call: TRBJ2-4
cdr3_nt: TGCAGTGCGAAGCCGCTAGCGGGAGGGCCAGAGCATCTGAACATTCAGTACTTC
cdr3_aa: CSAKPLAGGPEHLNIQYF

v_call: TRBV10-3
d_call: TRBD2
clone_size: .
j_call: TRBJ2-5
cdr3_nt: TGTGCCATCAGTGATCCGTGGACTAGCGGCGAGACCCAGTACTTC
cdr3_aa: CAISDPWTSGETQYF

v_call: TRBV4-1
d_call: .
clone_size: .
j_call: TRBJ2-3
cdr3_nt: TGCGCCAGCAGCCAAGCGAGCGGATCTAGCACAGATACGCAGTATTTT
cdr3_aa: CASSQASGSSTDTQYF

v_call: TRBV2
d_call: .
clone_size: .
j_call: TRBJ2-5
cdr3_nt: TGTGCCAGCAGTGGTATCACTAGCCAGGAGACCCAGTACTTC
cdr3_aa: CASSGITSQETQYF

v_call: TRBV12-3/TRBV12-4
d_call: TRBD2
clone_size: once
j_call: TRBJ2-7
cdr3_nt: TGTGCCAGCAGCCCCCCAGCGGGAGTAGGCGAGCAGTACTTC
cdr3_aa: CASSPPAGVGEQYF

v_call: TRBV7-2
d_call: .
clone_size: few
j_call: TRBJ2-7
cdr3_nt: TGTGCCAGCAGCTCAGACCTAACCTACGAGCAGTACTTC
cdr3_aa: CASSSDLTYEQYF

v_call: TRBV19
d_call: .
clone_size: few
j_call: TRBJ2-5
cdr3_nt: TGTGCCAGTAGTACCCTTGGGGGAGCGGTAGGCCAAGAGACCCAGTACTTC
cdr3_aa: CASSTLGGAVGQETQYF

v_call: TRBV7-9
d_call: TRBD2
clone_size: .
j_call: TRBJ2-7
cdr3_nt: TGTGCCAGCAGCTTCAGCGGGAGGGCCTTATACGAGCAGTACTTC
cdr3_aa: CASSFSGRALYEQYF

v_call: TRBV5-1
d_call: .
clone_size: .
j_call: TRBJ2-2
cdr3_nt: TGCGCCAGCAGCCCCACGGGGCGTTCGAACACCGGGGAGCTGTTTTTT
cdr3_aa: CASSPTGRSNTGELFF

v_call: TRBV7-9
d_call: TRBD1
clone_size: .
j_call: TRBJ2-1
cdr3_nt: TGTGCCAGCAGCTCGGGACAGGGCTACAATGAGCAGTTCTTC
cdr3_aa: CASSSGQGYNEQFF

v_call: TRBV29-1
d_call: TRBD1
clone_size: .
j_call: TRBJ1-5
cdr3_nt: TGCAGCGTCCAAAGGGACAGACCTCAATTTGGACACCAGCATTTT
cdr3_aa: CSVQRDRPQFGHQHF

v_call: TRBV6-5
d_call: TRBD2
clone_size: few
j_call: TRBJ2-1
cdr3_nt: TGTGCCAGCAGTTACTCGTCGATGGGACTAGGATTGGGTGAGCAGTTCTTC
cdr3_aa: CASSYSSMGLGLGEQFF

v_call: TRBV7-2
d_call: .
clone_size: once
j_call: TRBJ2-7
cdr3_nt: TGTGCCAGCAGCTTACAGGGGATGGGCTACGAGCAGTACTTC
cdr3_aa: CASSLQGMGYEQYF

v_call: TRBV6-4
d_call: TRBD2
clone_size: medium-sized
j_call: TRBJ2-3
cdr3_nt: TGTGCCAGCAGGGCGCCAAGAGCGGGAGGCTCTAGCACAGATACGCAGTATTTT
cdr3_aa: CASRAPRAGGSSTDTQYF

v_call: TRBV7-9
d_call: .
clone_size: medium-sized
j_call: TRBJ1-1
cdr3_nt: TGTGCCAGCAGGTCCCGGGGAGATAGGAACACTGAAGCTTTCTTT
cdr3_aa: CASRSRGDRNTEAFF

v_call: TRBV2
d_call: .
clone_size: .
j_call: TRBJ2-1
cdr3_nt: TGTGCCAGCAGTGAAGCGGGCGTCTGGGTTTCCTACAATGAGCAGTTCTTC
cdr3_aa: CASSEAGVWVSYNEQFF

v_call: TRBV7-7
d_call: .
clone_size: .
j_call: TRBJ2-5
cdr3_nt: TGTGCCAGCAGCTTATCCGGGGAAGAGACCCAGTACTTC
cdr3_aa: CASSLSGEETQYF

v_call: TRBV6-2/TRBV6-3
d_call: .
clone_size: medium-sized
j_call: TRBJ2-7
cdr3_nt: TGTGCCAGCAGTGTTTGGCAGGCCCTCTCCTACGAGCAGTACTTC
cdr3_aa: CASSVWQALSYEQYF

v_call: TRBV18
d_call: .
clone_size: .
j_call: TRBJ2-1
cdr3_nt: TGTGCCAGCTCACCAACTACAGGGCCAAACGAGCAGTTCTTC
cdr3_aa: CASSPTTGPNEQFF

v_call: TRBV7-9
d_call: .
clone_size: .
j_call: TRBJ2-7
cdr3_nt: TGTGCCAGCAGCCACACCACTGGGAGGAAGATCGACGAGCAGTACTTC
cdr3_aa: CASSHTTGRKIDEQYF

v_call: TRBV7-2
d_call: TRBD1
clone_size: few
j_call: TRBJ2-5
cdr3_nt: TGTGCCAGCAGCCAGGACAGGTTTTCGGAGACCCAGTACTTC
cdr3_aa: CASSQDRFSETQYF

v_call: TRBV7-6
d_call: TRBD1
clone_size: .
j_call: TRBJ1-3
cdr3_nt: TGTGCCAGCAGTCGAAGCCCGGGACAGGTGGCTTCCGGAAACACCATATATTTT
cdr3_aa: CASSRSPGQVASGNTIYF

v_call: TRBV7-2
d_call: .
clone_size: .
j_call: TRBJ2-2
cdr3_nt: TGTGCCAGCAGCTTATTGCCGAACACCGGGGAGCTGTTTTTT
cdr3_aa: CASSLLPNTGELFF

v_call: TRBV6-1
d_call: .
clone_size: .
j_call: TRBJ1-5
cdr3_nt: TGTGCCAGCAGTAGGACGGGGAGCTCGGTGGAGCCCCGGCATTTT
cdr3_aa: CASSRTGSSVEPRHF

v_call: TRBV6-2/TRBV6-3
d_call: TRBD1
clone_size: .
j_call: TRBJ1-2
cdr3_nt: TGTGCCAGCAGGGCCACGGACAGGGGCTATGGCTACACCTTC
cdr3_aa: CASRATDRGYGYTF

v_call: TRBV4-1
d_call: .
clone_size: .
j_call: TRBJ2-1
cdr3_nt: TGCGCCAGCAGCCAAGGGTGGGCTAAGGGGGACTCCTACAATGAGCAGTTCTTC
cdr3_aa: CASSQGWAKGDSYNEQFF

v_call: TRBV11-2
d_call: TRBD1
clone_size: few
j_call: TRBJ2-7
cdr3_nt: TGTGCCAGCAGCTTAGGGCACAGGGGGGCCTACGAGCAGTACTTC
cdr3_aa: CASSLGHRGAYEQYF

v_call: TRBV7-8
d_call: .
clone_size: .
j_call: TRBJ2-5
cdr3_nt: TGTGCCAGCAGCTTATTAGCAGAGACCCAGTACTTC
cdr3_aa: CASSLLAETQYF